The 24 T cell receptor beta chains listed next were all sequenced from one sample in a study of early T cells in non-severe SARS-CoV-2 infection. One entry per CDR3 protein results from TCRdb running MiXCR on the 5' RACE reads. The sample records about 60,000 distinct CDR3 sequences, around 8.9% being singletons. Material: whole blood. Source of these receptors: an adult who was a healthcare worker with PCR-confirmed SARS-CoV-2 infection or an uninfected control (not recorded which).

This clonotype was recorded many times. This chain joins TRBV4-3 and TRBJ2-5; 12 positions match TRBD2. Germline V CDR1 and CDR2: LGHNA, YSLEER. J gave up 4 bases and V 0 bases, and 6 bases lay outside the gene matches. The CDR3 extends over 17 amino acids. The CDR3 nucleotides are TGCGCCAGCAGCCAAGATTGGTCACTAGCGGGAGGAGAGACCCAGTACTTC. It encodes CASSQDWSLAGGETQYF.

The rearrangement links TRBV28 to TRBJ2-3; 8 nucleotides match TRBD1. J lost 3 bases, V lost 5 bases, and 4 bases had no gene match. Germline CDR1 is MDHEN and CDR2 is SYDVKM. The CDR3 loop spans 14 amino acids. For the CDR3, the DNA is TGTGCCAGCAGTGTGGACAGGGTTACAGATACGCAGTATTTT. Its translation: CASSVDRVTDTQYF.

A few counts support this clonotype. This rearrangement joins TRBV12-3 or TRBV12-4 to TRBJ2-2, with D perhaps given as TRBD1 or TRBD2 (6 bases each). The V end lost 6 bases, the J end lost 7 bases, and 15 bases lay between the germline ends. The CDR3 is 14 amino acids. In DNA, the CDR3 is TGTGCCAGCAGCGGGGGCACCATCCACGGGGAGCTGTTTTTT. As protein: CASSGGTIHGELFF.

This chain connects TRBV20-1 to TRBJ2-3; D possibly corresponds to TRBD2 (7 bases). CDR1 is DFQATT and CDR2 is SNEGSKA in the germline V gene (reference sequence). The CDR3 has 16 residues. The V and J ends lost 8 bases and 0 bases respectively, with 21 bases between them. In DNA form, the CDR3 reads TGCAGTCCGAGGGGGGGCAGAACTATTAGCACAGATACGCAGTATTTT. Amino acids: CSPRGGRTISTDTQYF.

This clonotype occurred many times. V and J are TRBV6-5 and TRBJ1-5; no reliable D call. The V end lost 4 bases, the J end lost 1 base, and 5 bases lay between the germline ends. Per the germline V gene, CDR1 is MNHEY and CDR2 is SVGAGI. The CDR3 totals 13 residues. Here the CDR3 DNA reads TGTGCCAGCAGTTCGGGAAGCAATCAGCCCCAGCATTTT. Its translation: CASSSGSNQPQHF.

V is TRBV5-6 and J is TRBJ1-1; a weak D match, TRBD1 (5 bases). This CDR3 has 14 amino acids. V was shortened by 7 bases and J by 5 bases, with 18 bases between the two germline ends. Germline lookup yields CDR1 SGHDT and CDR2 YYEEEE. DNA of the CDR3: TGTGCCAGCGCAAAACCAGGCAGGGAGACTGAAGCTTTCTTT. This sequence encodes CASAKPGRETEAFF. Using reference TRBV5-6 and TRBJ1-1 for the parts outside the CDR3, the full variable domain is DAGVTQSPTHLIKTRGQQVTLRCSPKSGHDTVSWYQQALGQGPQFIFQYYEEEERQRGNFPDRFSGHQFPNYSSELNVNALLLGDSALYLCASAKPGRETEAFFGQGTRLTVV.

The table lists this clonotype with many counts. The CDR3 sequence is CASSEGVRNEQFF. In nucleotides, the CDR3 is TGTGCCAGCAGTGAGGGGGTACGCAATGAGCAGTTCTTC. This rearrangement joins TRBV28 to TRBJ2-1; a possible D gene is TRBD1 (6 bases). The CDR3 loop spans 13 amino acids. Germline CDR1 is MDHEN and CDR2 is SYDVKM. V lost 5 bases to trimming and J lost 6 bases, with 11 bases between them.

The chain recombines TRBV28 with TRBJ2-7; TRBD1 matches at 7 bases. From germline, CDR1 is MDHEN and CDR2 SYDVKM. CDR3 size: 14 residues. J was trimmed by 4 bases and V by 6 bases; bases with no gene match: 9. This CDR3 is CASSSPTGRYEQYF. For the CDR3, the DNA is TGTGCCAGCAGCTCCCCGACAGGGCGATACGAGCAGTACTTC.

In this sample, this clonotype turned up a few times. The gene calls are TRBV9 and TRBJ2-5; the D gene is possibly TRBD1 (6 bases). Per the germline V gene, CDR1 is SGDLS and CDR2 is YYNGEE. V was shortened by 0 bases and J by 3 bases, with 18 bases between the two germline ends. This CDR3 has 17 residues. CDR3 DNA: TGTGCCAGCAGCGTAGGTCCCCCAGGGGCCTATGAAGAGACCCAGTACTTC. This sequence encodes CASSVGPPGAYEETQYF.

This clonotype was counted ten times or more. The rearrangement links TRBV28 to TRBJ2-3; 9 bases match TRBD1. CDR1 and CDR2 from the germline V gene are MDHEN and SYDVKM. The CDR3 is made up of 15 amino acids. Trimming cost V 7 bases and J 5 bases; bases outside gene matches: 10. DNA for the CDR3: TGTGCCAGCAAAGACCGGGACAGGGTCCAAGATACGCAGTATTTT. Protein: CASKDRDRVQDTQYF.

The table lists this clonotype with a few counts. As DNA, the CDR3 is TGTGCTAGTGGTTTAATACGGGATCCCTACGAGCAGTACTTC. It yields the protein CASGLIRDPYEQYF. The chain joins TRBV12-5 to TRBJ2-7; D is perhaps TRBD2 (5 bases). Germline CDR1 and CDR2: LGHNT and FRNRAP. With 3 bases removed from V and 2 bases from J, the gap between germline ends came to 11 bases. This CDR3 spans 14 amino acids.

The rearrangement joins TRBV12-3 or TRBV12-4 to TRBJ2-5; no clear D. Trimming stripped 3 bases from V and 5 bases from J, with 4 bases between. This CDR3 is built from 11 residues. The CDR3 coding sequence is TGTGCCAGCAGTTTGTCCGAGACCCAGTACTTC. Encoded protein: CASSLSETQYF.

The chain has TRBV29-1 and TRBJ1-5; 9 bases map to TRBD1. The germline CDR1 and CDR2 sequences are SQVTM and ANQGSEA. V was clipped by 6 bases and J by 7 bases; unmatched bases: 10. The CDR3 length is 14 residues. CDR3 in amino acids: CSVGGGQGEQPQHF. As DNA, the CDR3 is TGCAGCGTCGGAGGGGGACAGGGCGAACAGCCCCAGCATTTT.

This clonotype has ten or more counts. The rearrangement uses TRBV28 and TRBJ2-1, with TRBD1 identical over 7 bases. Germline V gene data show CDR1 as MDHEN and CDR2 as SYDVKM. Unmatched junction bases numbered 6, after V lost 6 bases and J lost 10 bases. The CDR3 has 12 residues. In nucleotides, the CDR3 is TGTGCCAGCAGGATAGGGGGCGGGGAGCAGTTCTTC. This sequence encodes CASRIGGGEQFF.

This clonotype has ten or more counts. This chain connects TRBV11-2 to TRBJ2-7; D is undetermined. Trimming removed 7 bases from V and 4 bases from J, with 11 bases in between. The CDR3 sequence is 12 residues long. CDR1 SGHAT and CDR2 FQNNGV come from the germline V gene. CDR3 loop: CASTPLGYEQYF. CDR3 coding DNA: TGTGCCAGCACTCCACTGGGGTACGAGCAGTACTTC. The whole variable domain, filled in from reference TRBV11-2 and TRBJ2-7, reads EAGVAQSPRYKIIEKRQSVAFWCNPISGHATLYWYQQILGQGPKLLIQFQNNGVVDDSQLPKDRFSAERLKGVDSTLKIQPAKLEDSAVYLCASTPLGYEQYFGPGTRLTVT.

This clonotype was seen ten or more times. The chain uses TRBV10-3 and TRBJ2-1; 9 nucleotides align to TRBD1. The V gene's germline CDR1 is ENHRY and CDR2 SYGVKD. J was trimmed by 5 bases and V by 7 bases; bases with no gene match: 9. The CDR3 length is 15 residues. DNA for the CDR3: TGTGCCATCAACCCCGGGACAGGGCTTAACAATGAGCAGTTCTTC. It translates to CAINPGTGLNNEQFF.

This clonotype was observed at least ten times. CDR3 nucleotide sequence: TGTGCCAGCACCCCCGGACAGGGAATCTCCTACGAGCAGTACTTC. As protein: CASTPGQGISYEQYF. V is TRBV6-5 and J is TRBJ2-7; 8 bases fit TRBD1. The CDR3 is made up of 15 amino acids. V gave up 7 bases and J gave up 0 bases; unmatched junction bases: 8. Germline loops: CDR1 MNHEY, CDR2 SVGAGI.

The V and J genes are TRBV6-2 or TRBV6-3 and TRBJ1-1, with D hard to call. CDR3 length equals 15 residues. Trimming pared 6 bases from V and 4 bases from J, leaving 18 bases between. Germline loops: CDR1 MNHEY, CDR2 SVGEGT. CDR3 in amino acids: CASSLTFGVSTEAFF. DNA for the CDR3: TGTGCCAGCAGCTTAACCTTCGGGGTTAGCACTGAAGCTTTCTTT.

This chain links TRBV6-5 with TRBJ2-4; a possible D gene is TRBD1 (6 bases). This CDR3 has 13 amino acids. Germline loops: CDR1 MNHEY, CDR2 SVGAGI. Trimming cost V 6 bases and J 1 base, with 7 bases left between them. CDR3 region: CASRDRAKNIQYF. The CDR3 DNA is TGTGCCAGCAGAGACAGGGCCAAAAACATTCAGTACTTC.

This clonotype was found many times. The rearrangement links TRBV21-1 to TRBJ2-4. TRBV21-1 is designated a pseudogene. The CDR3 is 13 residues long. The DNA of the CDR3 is TGTGCCAGCAGCAAATCCATCGCGAACATTCAGTACTTC. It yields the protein CASSKSIANIQYF.

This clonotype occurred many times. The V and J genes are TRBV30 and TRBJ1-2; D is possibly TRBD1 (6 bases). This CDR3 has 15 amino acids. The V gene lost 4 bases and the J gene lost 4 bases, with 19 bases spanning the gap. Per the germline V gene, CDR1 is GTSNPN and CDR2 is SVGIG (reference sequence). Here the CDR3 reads CAWIRGGTTRYGYTF. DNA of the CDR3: TGTGCCTGGATCAGAGGGGGAACCACCCGCTATGGCTACACCTTC.

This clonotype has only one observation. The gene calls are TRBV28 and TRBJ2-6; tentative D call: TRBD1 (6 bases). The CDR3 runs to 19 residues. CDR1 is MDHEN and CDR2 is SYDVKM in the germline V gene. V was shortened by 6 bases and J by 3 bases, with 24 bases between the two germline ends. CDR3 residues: CASSPWGTRSLLGANVLTF. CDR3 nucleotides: TGTGCCAGCAGCCCCTGGGGGACACGATCCTTGCTTGGGGCCAACGTCCTGACTTTC.

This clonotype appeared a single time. In DNA form, the CDR3 reads TGTGCCAGCAGTCCCGGGACACCCTACGAGCAGTACTTC. It encodes CASSPGTPYEQYF. The V call is TRBV6-5, the J call TRBJ2-7; possible D gene TRBD1, 6 bases. V was trimmed by 5 bases and J by 2 bases, leaving 10 bases between them. The CDR3 covers 13 residues. The germline gives CDR1 MNHEY, CDR2 SVGAGI.

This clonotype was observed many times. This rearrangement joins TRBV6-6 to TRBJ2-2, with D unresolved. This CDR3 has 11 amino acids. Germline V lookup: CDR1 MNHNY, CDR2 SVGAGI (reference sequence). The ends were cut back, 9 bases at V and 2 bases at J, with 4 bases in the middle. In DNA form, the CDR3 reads TGTGCCAGTCGAAACACCGGGGAGCTGTTTTTT. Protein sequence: CASRNTGELFF.